These 27 T cell receptor beta chains originate from one sample sequenced in a study of blood T cell repertoires in COVID-19. Profiling relied on immunoSEQ multiplex PCR, and the TCRdb table lists in-frame clones only, not all of them. The table records 200,000 to 250,000 clones, about 88% of them present only once. Sequenced: PBMCs or T cells enriched from blood (not recorded which). Receptors were obtained from a woman aged 30 to 39 who had recovered from COVID-19.

The chain couples TRBV9 to TRBJ2-1; 8 positions match TRBD1. Losses at the gene ends were 4 bases for V and 9 bases for J; bases not matched to a gene: 6. CDR3 length: 13 residues. CDR1 is SGDLS, CDR2 YYNGEE, per germline. CDR3 sequence: CASSPRTGFEQFF. CDR3 nucleotides: TGTGCCAGCAGCCCCCGGACAGGGTTTGAGCAGTTCTTC.

This chain connects TRBV9 to TRBJ2-5; 12 bases fit TRBD2. CDR1 and CDR2 from the germline V gene are SGDLS and YYNGEE. V dropped 4 bases and J dropped 4; count of bases not matched to a gene: 11. The CDR3 runs 17 residues. The CDR3 region is CASSYSWTSGEGETQYF. The CDR3 DNA follows: TGTGCCAGCAGCTACTCCTGGACTAGCGGGGAGGGAGAGACCCAGTACTTC.

The chain has TRBV18 and TRBJ1-5; 9 nucleotides line up with TRBD1. The germline V gene has CDR1 KGHSH and CDR2 LQKENI. CDR3 length: 14 amino acids. The V gene end was trimmed by 2 bases and the J gene end by 7 bases; junction bases not matched to a gene: 3. The CDR3, as DNA: TGTGCCAGCTCACCAGACAGGGGGTGGCAGCCCCAGCATTTT. This sequence encodes CASSPDRGWQPQHF. Full variable domain (missing parts from reference TRBV18 and TRBJ1-5): NAGVMQNPRHLVRRRGQEARLRCSPMKGHSHVYWYRQLPEEGLKFMVYLQKENIIDESGMPKERFSAEFPKEGPSILRIQQVVRGDSAAYFCASSPDRGWQPQHFGDGTRLSIL.

This clone was counted only a few times. The V gene is TRBV9, the J gene TRBJ1-2; 7 bases line up with TRBD1. The CDR3 has 15 residues. The germline V gene encodes CDR1 SGDLS and CDR2 YYNGEE. The V gene end was trimmed by 4 bases and the J gene end by 7 bases; junction bases not matched to a gene: 13. The chain's CDR3 is CASSPRDRFVSGYTF. CDR3 bases: TGTGCCAGCAGCCCTCGGGACAGATTTGTCTCTGGCTACACCTTC.

This chain connects TRBV10-3 to TRBJ1-6; D not certain. The CDR3 loop spans 16 amino acids. Germline-derived CDR1 and CDR2 are ENHRY and SYGVKD. Trimming left V 5 bases short and J 0 bases short, with 11 bases between. CDR3 residues: CAISSERSSYNSPLHF. CDR3 sequence (DNA): TGTGCCATCAGTTCCGAAAGGAGCTCCTATAATTCACCCCTCCACTTT.

The chain joins TRBV7-2 to TRBJ2-5; 10 bases fit TRBD2. With V trimmed by 5 bases and J by 2 bases, 5 bases remained unmatched. CDR1 and CDR2 (germline): SGHTA, FQGNSA. This CDR3 has 15 residues. The CDR3 nucleotides are TGTGCCAGCAGCCCCAGGACTAGCGGACAAGAGACCCAGTACTTC. It translates to CASSPRTSGQETQYF.

CDR3 amino acids: CASSSGTSGVKETQYF. The DNA of the CDR3 is TGTGCCAGCAGCTCCGGGACTAGCGGGGTTAAAGAGACCCAGTACTTC. The chain couples TRBV7-6 to TRBJ2-5, with 13 positions matching TRBD2. CDR1 is SGHVS, CDR2 FNYEAQ, per germline. The CDR3 sequence is 16 residues long. V dropped 4 bases and J dropped 3; count of bases not matched to a gene: 5.

The gene calls are TRBV7-2 and TRBJ2-2; 8 nucleotides line up with TRBD2. V shed 5 bases, J shed 7 bases, and the junction held 12 bases outside the gene matches. Germline V gene sequence: CDR1 SGHTA, CDR2 FQGNSA. The CDR3 is made up of 16 amino acids. In nucleotides, the CDR3 is TGTGCCAGCAGCCTCGCCTCGGGGGGGCCAATCGGGGAGCTGTTTTTT. Translated: CASSLASGGPIGELFF.

The CDR3 sequence is CASSLAVAEGAGRYTF. In DNA, the CDR3 is TGTGCCAGCAGCTTGGCGGTTGCTGAAGGGGCTGGCCGCTACACCTTC. This chain uses TRBV5-8 with TRBJ1-2; a weak D match, TRBD1 (5 bases). The V end was cut by 0 bases, the J end by 9 bases, with 21 bases between. The CDR3 is 16 residues long. In germline, CDR1 is SGHTS, CDR2 YDEGEE.

V usage is TRBV11-2 and J usage is TRBJ1-1, with D possibly matching TRBD1 (5 bases). CDR3 length: 15 amino acids. From germline, CDR1 is SGHAT and CDR2 FQNNGV. V was shortened by 2 bases and J by 0 bases, with 10 bases between the two germline ends. CDR3 sequence: CASSLSGGMNTEAFF. The CDR3 region has the DNA TGTGCCAGCAGCTTATCGGGGGGAATGAACACTGAAGCTTTCTTT.

The chain employs TRBV2 and TRBJ2-1; 7 positions match TRBD1. J gave up 0 bases and V 4 bases, and 3 bases lay outside the gene matches. The CDR3 runs 15 residues. Germline lookup yields CDR1 SNHLY and CDR2 FYNNEI. This CDR3 is CASSVQGSSYNEQFF. The CDR3 nucleotides are TGTGCCAGCAGTGTACAGGGGAGCTCCTACAATGAGCAGTTCTTC.

This clone was found once. This rearrangement joins TRBV14 to TRBJ1-1, with TRBD1 identical over 8 bases. V lost 1 base to trimming and J lost 11 bases; unmatched junction nucleotides: 3. From germline, CDR1 is SGHDN and CDR2 FVKESK. The CDR3 length is 12 residues. CDR3 sequence reads: CASSQGTGWAFF. In DNA form, the CDR3 reads TGTGCCAGCAGCCAAGGGACAGGGTGGGCTTTCTTT. The whole variable domain, remainder taken from reference TRBV14 and TRBJ1-1, is EAGVTQFPSHSVIEKGQTVTLRCDPISGHDNLYWYRRVMGKEIKFLLHFVKESKQDESGMPNNRFLAERTGGTYSTLKVQPAELEDSGVYFCASSQGTGWAFFGQGTRLTVV.

The chain is built from TRBV27 and TRBJ1-2; 11 positions match TRBD1. Germline CDR1 reads MNHEY; CDR2 reads SMNVEV (reference sequence). The CDR3 spans 15 residues. With V trimmed by 6 bases and J by 4 bases, 7 bases remained unmatched. DNA of the CDR3: TGTGCCAGCAGCCTAGGACAGGGGGCGACCTATGGCTACACCTTC. Its protein is CASSLGQGATYGYTF.

The chain carries TRBV7-9 and TRBJ2-4; 7 nucleotides agree with TRBD1. Germline CDR1 SEHNR, CDR2 FQNEAQ (reference sequence). V shed 0 bases and J 3 bases; nucleotides not matched to a gene: 2. This CDR3 has 15 residues. The CDR3 loop reads CASSLAQGDKNIQYF. DNA for the CDR3: TGTGCCAGCAGCTTAGCCCAGGGGGACAAAAACATTCAGTACTTC. Variable domain in full (rest from reference TRBV7-9 and TRBJ2-4): DTGVSQNPRHKITKRGQNVTFRCDPISEHNRLYWYRQTLGQGPEFLTYFQNEAQLEKSRLLSDRFSAERPKGSFSTLEIQRTEQGDSAMYLCASSLAQGDKNIQYFGAGTRLSVL.

This clone was recorded once. The chain has TRBV20-1 and TRBJ2-4; TRBD1 is a possible D gene (6 bases). The V and J ends lost 3 bases and 9 bases respectively, with 12 bases between them. CDR3 length equals 12 residues. Germline V gene lookup returns CDR1 DFQATT and CDR2 SNEGSKA (reference sequence). The CDR3 spells CSASGGRAIQYF. The CDR3 region has the DNA TGCAGTGCTAGTGGGGGCCGTGCCATTCAGTACTTC.

V usage is TRBV4-1 and J usage is TRBJ1-3, with 9 bases matching TRBD1. V lost 1 base, J lost 4 bases, and 2 bases stayed unmatched. The CDR3 loop spans 15 amino acids. Germline assignment: CDR1 MGHRA and CDR2 YSYEKL. This CDR3 is CASSQGTGVGNTIYF. DNA of the CDR3: TGCGCCAGCAGCCAAGGGACAGGGGTCGGAAACACCATATATTTT.

The chain employs TRBV12-3 or TRBV12-4 and TRBJ1-1; D is ambiguous. Trimming took off 6 bases at V and 0 bases at J, with 8 bases between the two ends. The CDR3 length is 13 residues. In DNA form, the CDR3 reads TGTGCCAGCAGCTACGCGATGAACACTGAAGCTTTCTTT. Translating it yields CASSYAMNTEAFF.

The chain is built from TRBV5-4 and TRBJ2-7, with 9 bases lining up with TRBD1. Germline-derived CDR1 and CDR2 are SGHNT and YYREEE (reference sequence). CDR3 size: 14 residues. The CDR3: CASSRAGRDRVKVV. CDR3 DNA sequence: TGTGCCAGCAGCCGCGCCGGCAGGGACAGGGTGAAGGTTGTG.

The V call is TRBV20-1, the J call TRBJ2-1, with TRBD2 identical over 13 bases. The CDR3 length is 14 residues. Per the germline V gene, CDR1 is DFQATT and CDR2 is SNEGSKA (reference sequence). V dropped 3 bases and J dropped 8; count of bases not matched to a gene: 4. CDR3 residues: CSASTSGGADEQFF. The CDR3 DNA reads TGCAGTGCTAGTACTAGCGGGGGGGCAGATGAGCAGTTCTTC.

The J gene is TRBJ1-5, the V gene TRBV5-6; a weak D match, TRBD1 (6 bases). CDR1 and CDR2 (germline): SGHDT, YYEEEE. The CDR3 contains 13 residues. V gave up 0 bases and J gave up 6 bases, with 7 bases separating them. CDR3 residues: CASSLEGGQPQHF. The CDR3 nucleotides read TGTGCCAGCAGCTTGGAAGGGGGTCAGCCCCAGCATTTT.

In this sample, this clone turned up a few times. The same CDR3 is also encoded by other DNA sequences in this sample. This chain uses TRBV9 with TRBJ1-3, with 7 bases matching TRBD1. The length of the CDR3 is 14 residues. Germline trimming cut 3 bases from V and 2 bases from J; bases unmatched to any gene: 2. Looked up from germline, CDR1 is SGDLS and CDR2 is YYNGEE. CDR3 DNA sequence: TGTGCCAGCAGCGAGACAGGGACTGGAAACACCATATATTTT. It is translated as CASSETGTGNTIYF.

This clone came up a few times. The rearrangement uses TRBV12-5 and TRBJ1-1, with TRBD1 matching 8 bases. Germline V CDR1 and CDR2: LGHNT, FRNRAP. J gave up 0 bases and V 1 base, and 4 bases lay outside the gene matches. The CDR3 has 16 residues. The chain's CDR3 is CASGLDRGSVNTEAFF. The CDR3 nucleotides read TGTGCTAGTGGTTTGGACAGGGGGAGCGTGAACACTGAAGCTTTCTTT. Using reference TRBV12-5 and TRBJ1-1 for the parts outside the CDR3, the full variable domain is DARVTQTPRHKVTEMGQEVTMRCQPILGHNTVFWYRQTMMQGLELLAYFRNRAPLDDSGMPKDRFSAEMPDATLATLKIQPSEPRDSAVYFCASGLDRGSVNTEAFFGQGTRLTVV.

The chain couples TRBV29-1 to TRBJ2-5; 15 nucleotides line up with TRBD2. Per germline, CDR1 SQVTM and CDR2 ANQGSEA. The trim removed 6 bases at V and 5 bases at J, leaving 4 bases unmatched. The CDR3 contains 14 residues. The CDR3 spells CSVGTSGGYETQYF. The DNA of the CDR3 is TGCAGCGTCGGGACTAGCGGGGGGTATGAGACCCAGTACTTC.

The chain employs TRBV11-3 and TRBJ2-5, with TRBD2 as a possible D gene (6 bases). Germline V gene data show CDR1 as SGHNT and CDR2 as YENEEA. This CDR3 comprises 13 residues. Trimming cost V 4 bases and J 5 bases, with 11 bases left between them. CDR3 in amino acids: CASSWRVWETQYF. The DNA of the CDR3 is TGTGCCAGCAGCTGGAGGGTATGGGAGACCCAGTACTTC.

The rearrangement links TRBV9 to TRBJ1-3; 7 nucleotides align to TRBD1. The CDR3 spans 16 residues. Germline CDR1 is SGDLS and CDR2 is YYNGEE. The V and J ends lost 4 bases and 0 bases, in that order; junction bases with no gene match: 7. In DNA, the CDR3 is TGTGCCAGCAGCACCACCCCAGGGGGCTCTGGAAACACCATATATTTT. It yields the protein CASSTTPGGSGNTIYF.

The chain recombines TRBV9 with TRBJ1-1; a weak D match, TRBD1 (5 bases). The CDR3 spans 13 residues. Between the trimmed V and J ends, which lost 0 bases and 6 bases, there was a span of 9 bases. Germline V gene data show CDR1 as SGDLS and CDR2 as YYNGEE. CDR3 sequence reads: CASSVAGGAEAFF. CDR3 in DNA: TGTGCCAGCAGCGTAGCTGGAGGGGCTGAAGCTTTCTTT.

The chain recombines TRBV3-1 (or the pseudogene TRBV3-2) with TRBJ1-4; no reliable D call. The V gene lost 3 bases and the J gene lost 8 bases, with 19 bases spanning the gap. The CDR3 contains 16 residues. Germline lookup yields CDR1 LGHDT and CDR2 YNNKEL (reference sequence). The CDR3 here is CASSHDDSPRREKLFF. CDR3 coding DNA: TGTGCCAGCAGCCATGACGACTCACCCCGGCGGGAAAAACTGTTTTTT.